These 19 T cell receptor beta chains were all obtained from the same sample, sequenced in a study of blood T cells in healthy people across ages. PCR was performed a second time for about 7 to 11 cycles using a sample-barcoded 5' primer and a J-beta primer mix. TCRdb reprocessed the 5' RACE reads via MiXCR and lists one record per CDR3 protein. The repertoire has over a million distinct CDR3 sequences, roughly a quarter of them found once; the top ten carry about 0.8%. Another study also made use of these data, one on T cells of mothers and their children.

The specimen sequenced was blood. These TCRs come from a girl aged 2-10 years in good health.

The DNA of the CDR3 is TGTGCCAGCAGAGACACAGGGATCTATGGCTACACCTTC. It is translated as CASRDTGIYGYTF. The chain joins TRBV6-5 to TRBJ1-2; D is possibly TRBD1 (6 bases). This CDR3 contains 13 residues. Between the trimmed V and J ends, which lost 6 bases and 4 bases, there was a span of 12 bases. The germline CDR1 and CDR2 sequences are MNHEY and SVGAGI.

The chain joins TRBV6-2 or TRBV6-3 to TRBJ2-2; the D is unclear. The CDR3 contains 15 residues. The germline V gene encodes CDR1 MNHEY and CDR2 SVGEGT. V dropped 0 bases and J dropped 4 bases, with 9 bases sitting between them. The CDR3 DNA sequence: TGTGCCAGCAGTTACTCTGAATTAGCCACCGGGGAGCTGTTTTTT. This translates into CASSYSELATGELFF.

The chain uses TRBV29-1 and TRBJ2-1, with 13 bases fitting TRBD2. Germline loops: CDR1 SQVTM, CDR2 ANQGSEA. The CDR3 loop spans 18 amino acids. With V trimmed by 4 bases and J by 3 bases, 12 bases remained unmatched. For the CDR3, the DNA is TGCAGCGTTGTAGCACTAGCGGGGGGGATTACTGACTACAATGAGCAGTTCTTC. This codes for CSVVALAGGITDYNEQFF.

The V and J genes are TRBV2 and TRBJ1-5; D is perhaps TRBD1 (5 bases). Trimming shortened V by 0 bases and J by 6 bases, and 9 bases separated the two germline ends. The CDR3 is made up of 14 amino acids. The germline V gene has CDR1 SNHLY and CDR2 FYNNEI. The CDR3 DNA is TGTGCCAGCAGTGAAGCGCGGGGGGTTCAGCCCCAGCATTTT. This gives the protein CASSEARGVQPQHF.

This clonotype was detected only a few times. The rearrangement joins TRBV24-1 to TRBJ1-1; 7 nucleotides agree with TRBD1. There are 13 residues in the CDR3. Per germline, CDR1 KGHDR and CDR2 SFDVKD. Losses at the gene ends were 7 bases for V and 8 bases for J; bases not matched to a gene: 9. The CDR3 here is CATRLSTGTEAFF. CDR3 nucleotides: TGTGCCACCAGACTTTCGACAGGGACCGAAGCTTTCTTT.

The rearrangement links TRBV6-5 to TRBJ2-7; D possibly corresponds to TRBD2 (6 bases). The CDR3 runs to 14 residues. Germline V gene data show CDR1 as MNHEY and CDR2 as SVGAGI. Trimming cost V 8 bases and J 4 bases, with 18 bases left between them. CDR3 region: CASGVPGLQYEQYF. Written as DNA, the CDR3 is TGTGCCAGCGGAGTTCCGGGACTGCAATACGAGCAGTACTTC.

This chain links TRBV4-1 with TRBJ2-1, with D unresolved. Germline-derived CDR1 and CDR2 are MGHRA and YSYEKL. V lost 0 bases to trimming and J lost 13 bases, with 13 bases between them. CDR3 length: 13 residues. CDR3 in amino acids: CASSQDEGFLQFF. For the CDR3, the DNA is TGCGCCAGCAGCCAAGATGAAGGGTTCCTTCAGTTCTTC.

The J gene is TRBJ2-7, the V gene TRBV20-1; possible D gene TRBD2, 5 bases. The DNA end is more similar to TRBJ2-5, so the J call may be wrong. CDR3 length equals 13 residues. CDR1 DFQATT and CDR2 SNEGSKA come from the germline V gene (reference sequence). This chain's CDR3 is CSAGRGVRETQYF. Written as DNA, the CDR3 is TGCAGTGCTGGACGGGGAGTACGAGAGACCCAGTACTTC.

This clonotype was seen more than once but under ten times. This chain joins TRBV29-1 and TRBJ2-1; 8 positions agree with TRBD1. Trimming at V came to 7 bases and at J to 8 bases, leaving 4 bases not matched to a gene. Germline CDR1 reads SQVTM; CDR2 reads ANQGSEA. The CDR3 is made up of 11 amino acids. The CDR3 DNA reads TGCAGCGGATTGACAGGGGATGAGCAGTTCTTC. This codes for CSGLTGDEQFF.

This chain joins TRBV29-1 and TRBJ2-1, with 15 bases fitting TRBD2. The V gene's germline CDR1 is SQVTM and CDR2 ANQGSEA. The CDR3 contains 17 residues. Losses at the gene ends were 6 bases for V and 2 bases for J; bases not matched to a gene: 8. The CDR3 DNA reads TGCAGCGTCCCAGGACTAGCGGGAGGGGACACCTACAATGAGCAGTTCTTC. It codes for CSVPGLAGGDTYNEQFF.

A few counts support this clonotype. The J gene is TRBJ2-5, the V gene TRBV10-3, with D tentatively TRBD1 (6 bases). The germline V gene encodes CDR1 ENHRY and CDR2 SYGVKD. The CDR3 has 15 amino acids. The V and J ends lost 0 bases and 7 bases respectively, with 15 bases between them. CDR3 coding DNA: TGTGCCATCAGTGAGTCAGTCTCCGAAGGGGGGACCCAGTACTTC. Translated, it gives CAISESVSEGGTQYF.

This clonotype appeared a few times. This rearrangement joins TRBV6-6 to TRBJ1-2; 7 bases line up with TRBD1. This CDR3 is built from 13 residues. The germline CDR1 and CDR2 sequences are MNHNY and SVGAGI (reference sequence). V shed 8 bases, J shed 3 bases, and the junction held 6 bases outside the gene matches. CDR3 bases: TGTGCCAGCCGACTACAGGGGCACTATGGCTACACCTTC. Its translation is CASRLQGHYGYTF.

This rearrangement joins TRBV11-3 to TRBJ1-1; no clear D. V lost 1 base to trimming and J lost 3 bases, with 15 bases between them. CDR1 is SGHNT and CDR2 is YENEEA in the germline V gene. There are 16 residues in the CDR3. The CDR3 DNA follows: TGTGCCAGCAGCTTAGGATATAAGCCGCGGTACACTGAAGCTTTCTTT. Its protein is CASSLGYKPRYTEAFF.

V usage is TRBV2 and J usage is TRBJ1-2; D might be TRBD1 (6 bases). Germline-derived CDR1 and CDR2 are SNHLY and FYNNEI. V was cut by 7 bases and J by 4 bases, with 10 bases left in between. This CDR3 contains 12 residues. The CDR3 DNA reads TGTGCCAGCACCGACAGGCCCTATGGCTACACCTTC. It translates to CASTDRPYGYTF.

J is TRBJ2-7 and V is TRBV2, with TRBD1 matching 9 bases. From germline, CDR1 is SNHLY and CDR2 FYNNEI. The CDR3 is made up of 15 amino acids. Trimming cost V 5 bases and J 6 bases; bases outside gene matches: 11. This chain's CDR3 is CASSSPVGQGSEQYF. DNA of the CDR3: TGTGCCAGCAGTTCGCCGGTGGGACAGGGAAGCGAGCAGTACTTC.

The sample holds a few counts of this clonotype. The CDR3 region has the DNA TGTGCCAGCAGCTTAATCGTCACGAGACAGGCTTACAATGAGCAGTTCTTC. Translating it yields CASSLIVTRQAYNEQFF. V is TRBV7-9 and J is TRBJ2-1; a possible D gene is TRBD1 (6 bases). This CDR3 region has 17 residues. The germline gives CDR1 SEHNR, CDR2 FQNEAQ (reference sequence). The germline V and J ends were trimmed by 2 bases and 4 bases, with 18 bases remaining between them.

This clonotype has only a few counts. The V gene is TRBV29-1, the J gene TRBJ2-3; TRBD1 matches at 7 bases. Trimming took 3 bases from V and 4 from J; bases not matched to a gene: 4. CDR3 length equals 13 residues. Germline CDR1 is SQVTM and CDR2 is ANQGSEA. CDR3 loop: CSVEGTAADTQYF. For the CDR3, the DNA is TGCAGCGTTGAGGGGACAGCGGCAGATACGCAGTATTTT.

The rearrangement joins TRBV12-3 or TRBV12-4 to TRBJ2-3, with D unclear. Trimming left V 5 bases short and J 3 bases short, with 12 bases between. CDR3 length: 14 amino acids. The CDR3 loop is CASSPRTKTDTQYF. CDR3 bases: TGTGCCAGCAGTCCCCGGACCAAGACAGATACGCAGTATTTT.

Here the CDR3 reads CASSRTGGDTGELFF. The CDR3 DNA is TGTGCCAGCAGCCGGACAGGGGGGGACACCGGGGAGCTGTTTTTT. This chain joins TRBV4-2 and TRBJ2-2; TRBD1 agrees at 10 bases. Trimming took 4 bases from V and 3 from J; bases not matched to a gene: 2. Looked up from germline, CDR1 is LGHNA and CDR2 is YNFKEQ. CDR3 length: 15 amino acids.